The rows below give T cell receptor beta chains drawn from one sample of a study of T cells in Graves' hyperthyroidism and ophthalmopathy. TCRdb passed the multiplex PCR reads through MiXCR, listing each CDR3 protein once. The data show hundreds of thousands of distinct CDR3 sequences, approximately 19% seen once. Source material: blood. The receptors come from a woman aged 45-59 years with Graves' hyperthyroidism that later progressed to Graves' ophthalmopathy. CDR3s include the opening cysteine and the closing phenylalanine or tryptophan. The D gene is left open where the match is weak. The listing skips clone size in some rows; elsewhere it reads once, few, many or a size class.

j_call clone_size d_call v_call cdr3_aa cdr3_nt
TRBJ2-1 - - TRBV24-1 CAVADWRDEQFF TGTGCCGTAGCGGACTGGAGGGATGAGCAGTTCTTC
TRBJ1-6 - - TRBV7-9 CASSPRLGDSPLHF TGTGCCAGCAGCCCCCGCTTAGGGGATTCACCCCTCCACTTT
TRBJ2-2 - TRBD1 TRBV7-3 CASRRGRGTGELFF TGTGCCAGCAGGAGGGGGCGAGGCACCGGGGAGCTGTTTTTT
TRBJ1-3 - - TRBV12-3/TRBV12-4 CATPHWDTRSGNAIYF TGTGCCACCCCACACTGGGACACCCGCTCTGGAAACGCCATATATTTT
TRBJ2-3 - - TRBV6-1 CASNDGAWTYTDTQYF TGTGCCAGCAATGATGGTGCCTGGACTTACACAGATACGCAGTATTTT
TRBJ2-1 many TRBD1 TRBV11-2 CASSRQGLSYNEQFF TGTGCCAGCAGCCGACAGGGCCTATCCTACAATGAGCAGTTCTTC
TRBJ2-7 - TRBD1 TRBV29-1 CSVRPRQGAYEQYF TGCAGCGTTCGCCCCCGACAGGGGGCCTACGAGCAGTACTTC
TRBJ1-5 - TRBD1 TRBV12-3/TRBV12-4 CASSLWDRETNQPQHF TGTGCCAGCAGCCTCTGGGACAGAGAGACCAATCAGCCCCAGCATTTT
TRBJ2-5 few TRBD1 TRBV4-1 CASSQGQGRYQETQYF TGCGCCAGCAGCCAAGGACAGGGAAGATACCAAGAGACCCAGTACTTC
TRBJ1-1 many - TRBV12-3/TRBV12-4 CASSSLLGTLNTEAFF TGTGCCAGCAGTTCTCTTCTCGGGACCCTTAACACTGAAGCTTTCTTT
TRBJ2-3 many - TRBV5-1 CASSFQDARDTQYF TGCGCCAGCAGTTTCCAGGACGCTCGGGATACGCAGTATTTT
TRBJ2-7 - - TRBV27 CASSKPGRPYEQYF TGTGCCAGCAGTAAGCCGGGACGGCCCTACGAGCAGTACTTC
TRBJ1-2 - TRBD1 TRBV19 CASSTRPGQGPYGYTF TGTGCCAGTAGTACCCGACCGGGACAGGGTCCCTATGGCTACACCTTC
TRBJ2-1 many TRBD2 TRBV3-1 CASSPLLAGGQYEQFF TGTGCCAGCAGCCCCCTACTTGCGGGGGGGCAGTATGAGCAGTTCTTC
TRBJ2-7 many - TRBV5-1 CASSLGGFDYEQYF TGCGCCAGCAGCTTGGGGGGATTCGACTACGAGCAGTACTTC
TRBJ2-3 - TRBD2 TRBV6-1 CASRTGTSGIDTQYF TGTGCCAGCAGGACCGGGACTAGCGGGATAGATACGCAGTATTTT
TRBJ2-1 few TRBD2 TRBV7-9 CASSPGTSGGARAYNEQFF TGTGCCAGCAGCCCAGGGACTAGCGGGGGGGCCCGAGCTTACAATGAGCAGTTCTTC
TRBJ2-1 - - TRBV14 CASSQDLRYNEQFF TGTGCCAGCAGCCAAGATCTGAGGTACAATGAGCAGTTCTTC
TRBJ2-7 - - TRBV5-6 CASSTGPLGTYEQYF TGTGCCAGCAGCACCGGCCCCCTTGGGACTTACGAGCAGTACTTC
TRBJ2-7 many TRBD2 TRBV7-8 CASSPAGFANYEQYF TGTGCCAGCAGCCCAGCGGGATTTGCCAACTACGAGCAGTACTTC
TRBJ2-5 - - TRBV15 CATSSRLGVKETQYF TGTGCCACCAGCAGCCGGTTGGGGGTCAAAGAGACCCAGTACTTC
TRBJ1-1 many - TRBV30 CAWSTPNTEAFF TGTGCCTGGAGTACGCCGAACACTGAAGCTTTCTTT
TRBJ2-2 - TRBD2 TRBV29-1 CSVEAGAGDTGELFF TGCAGCGTTGAAGCGGGAGCGGGGGACACCGGGGAGCTGTTTTTT
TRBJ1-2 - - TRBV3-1 CASSPYEGGSYGYTF TGTGCCAGCAGCCCTTACGAGGGCGGGAGCTATGGCTACACCTTC
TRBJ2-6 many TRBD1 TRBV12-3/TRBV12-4 CASSLSRDSSGANVLTF TGTGCCAGCAGCCTGTCCAGGGACAGCTCTGGGGCCAACGTCCTGACTTTC
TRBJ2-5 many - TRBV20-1 CSAGQGRETQYF TGCAGTGCTGGGCAGGGGCGCGAGACCCAGTACTTC
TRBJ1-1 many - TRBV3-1 CASSQDGPRDTEAFF TGTGCCAGCAGCCAAGACGGGCCTCGGGACACTGAAGCTTTCTTT
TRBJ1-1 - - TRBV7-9 CASSFGTFMNTEAFF TGTGCCAGCAGCTTTGGGACATTCATGAACACTGAAGCTTTCTTT
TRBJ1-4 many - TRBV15 CATSKGPGRGTEKLFF TGTGCCACCAGCAAGGGCCCCGGCCGGGGGACGGAAAAACTGTTTTTT
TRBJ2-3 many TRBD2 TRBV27 CASTRAGGSTDTQYF TGTGCCAGCACCCGAGCGGGGGGTAGCACAGATACGCAGTATTTT
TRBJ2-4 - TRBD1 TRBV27 CASRQTGVDIQYF TGTGCCAGCAGACAGACAGGGGTAGACATTCAGTACTTC
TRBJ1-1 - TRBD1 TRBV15 CATSRKGQGGGEAFF TGTGCCACCAGCAGAAAAGGACAGGGCGGGGGTGAAGCTTTCTTT
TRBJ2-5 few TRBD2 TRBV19 CASSPGLAGNQETQYF TGTGCCAGTAGTCCAGGACTAGCGGGGAATCAAGAGACCCAGTACTTC
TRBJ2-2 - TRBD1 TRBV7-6 CASSPYRDRGPVGELFF TGTGCCAGCAGCCCCTACCGGGACAGGGGGCCGGTCGGGGAGCTGTTTTTT
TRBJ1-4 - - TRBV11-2 CASSSDRNNEKLFF TGTGCCAGCAGCTCCGACAGAAACAATGAAAAACTGTTTTTT
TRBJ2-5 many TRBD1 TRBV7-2 CASSSQGATQTQYF TGTGCCAGCAGCTCGCAGGGGGCGACGCAGACCCAGTACTTC
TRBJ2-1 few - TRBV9 CASISEFGQNEQFF TGTGCCAGCATTAGCGAATTTGGACAAAATGAGCAGTTCTTC
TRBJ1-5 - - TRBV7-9 CASSAQDAALEAQHF TGTGCCAGCAGCGCCCAGGACGCAGCGCTCGAAGCCCAGCATTTT
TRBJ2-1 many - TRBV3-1 CASSQVVRDNNEQFF TGTGCCAGCAGCCAAGTTGTACGGGACAACAATGAGCAGTTCTTC
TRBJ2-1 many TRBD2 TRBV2 CASSSQRGGLNEQFF TGTGCCAGCAGTAGCCAGCGGGGGGGCCTCAATGAGCAGTTCTTC
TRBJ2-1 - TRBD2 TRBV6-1 CASTLTSGAGEQFF TGTGCCAGCACTCTTACTAGCGGGGCGGGTGAGCAGTTCTTC
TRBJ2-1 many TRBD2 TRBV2 CASSRTSGGAAGKEQFF TGTGCCAGCAGTCGGACTAGCGGGGGGGCCGCGGGAAAAGAGCAGTTCTTC
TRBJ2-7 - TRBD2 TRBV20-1 CSASLAGDPEQYF TGCAGTGCTAGTCTAGCGGGGGACCCCGAGCAGTACTTC
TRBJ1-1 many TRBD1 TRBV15 CATSRVNRGRNTEAFF TGTGCCACCAGCAGAGTAAACAGGGGGAGGAACACTGAAGCTTTCTTT
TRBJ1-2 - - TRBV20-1 CSAITGLRRGYTF TGCAGTGCTATTACAGGCCTCCGTCGTGGCTACACCTTC
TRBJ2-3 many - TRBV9 CASSLLGTPSTDTQYF TGTGCCAGCAGCCTCCTGGGAACGCCTAGCACAGATACGCAGTATTTT
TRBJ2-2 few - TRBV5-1 CASSLLRGLVTGELFF TGCGCCAGCAGCTTGTTGCGGGGGCTGGTCACCGGGGAGCTGTTTTTT
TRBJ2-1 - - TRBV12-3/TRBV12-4 CASTVPQGREQFF TGTGCCAGCACCGTACCCCAGGGTCGTGAGCAGTTCTTC
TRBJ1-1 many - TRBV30 CAWSVTGRTEAFF TGTGCCTGGAGTGTAACGGGGCGCACTGAAGCTTTCTTT
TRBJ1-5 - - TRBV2 CASSEMGINSNQSQHF TGTGCCAGCAGTGAAATGGGGATAAATAGCAATCAGTCCCAGCATTTT
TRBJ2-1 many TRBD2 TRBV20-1 CSWTSGGINEQFF TGCAGTTGGACTAGCGGGGGAATCAATGAGCAGTTCTTC
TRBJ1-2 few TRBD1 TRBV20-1 CSDRGDYGYTF TGCAGTGACAGGGGGGACTATGGCTACACCTTC
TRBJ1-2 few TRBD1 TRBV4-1 CASSPTRDRGSYGYTF TGCGCCAGCAGCCCAACGCGGGACAGGGGGTCCTATGGCTACACCTTC
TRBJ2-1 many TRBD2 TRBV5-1 CASSLAASGGYNEQFF TGCGCCAGCAGCTTGGCCGCTAGCGGGGGCTACAATGAGCAGTTCTTC
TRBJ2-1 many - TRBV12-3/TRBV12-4 CASSLTGPYNEQFF TGTGCCAGCAGTTTAACGGGGCCTTACAATGAGCAGTTCTTC
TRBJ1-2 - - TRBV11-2 CASSLRVGIDYGYTF TGTGCCAGCAGCTTGAGGGTGGGAATCGACTATGGCTACACCTTC
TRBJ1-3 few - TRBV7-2 CASSFAGGSGNTIYF TGTGCCAGCAGCTTCGCGGGCGGCTCTGGAAACACCATATATTTT
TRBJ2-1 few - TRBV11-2 CASSNPIQAYSYNEQFF TGTGCCAGCAGCAATCCTATACAGGCCTACTCCTACAATGAGCAGTTCTTC
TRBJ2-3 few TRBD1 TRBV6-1 CASSSGQGSGTQYF TGTGCCAGCAGCTCGGGACAGGGGAGCGGTACGCAGTATTTT
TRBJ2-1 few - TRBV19 CASSIGLYNEQFF TGTGCCAGTAGTATCGGCCTCTACAATGAGCAGTTCTTC